This TCR beta chain was obtained from a study of CDR3 diversity in severe acne. This clonotype was recorded at least ten times. V shed 7 bases and J shed 7 bases, with 13 bases lying between them. The germline V gene encodes CDR1 ENHRY and CDR2 SYGVKD. The CDR3 spans 12 residues. TCRdb itself ran the PCR reads through MiXCR, one entry per CDR3 protein. The table lists 65,000 to 95,000 distinct CDR3 sequences, under 65% of them singletons. Sequences were obtained from blood. V usage is TRBV10-3 and J usage is TRBJ1-1; D not resolved. The clonotype was recovered from a male donor in good health, without acne. The CDR3 sequence: CAINGDGSEAFF. The CDR3 DNA reads as TGTGCCATCAACGGGGATGGGAGTGAAGCTTTCTTT.